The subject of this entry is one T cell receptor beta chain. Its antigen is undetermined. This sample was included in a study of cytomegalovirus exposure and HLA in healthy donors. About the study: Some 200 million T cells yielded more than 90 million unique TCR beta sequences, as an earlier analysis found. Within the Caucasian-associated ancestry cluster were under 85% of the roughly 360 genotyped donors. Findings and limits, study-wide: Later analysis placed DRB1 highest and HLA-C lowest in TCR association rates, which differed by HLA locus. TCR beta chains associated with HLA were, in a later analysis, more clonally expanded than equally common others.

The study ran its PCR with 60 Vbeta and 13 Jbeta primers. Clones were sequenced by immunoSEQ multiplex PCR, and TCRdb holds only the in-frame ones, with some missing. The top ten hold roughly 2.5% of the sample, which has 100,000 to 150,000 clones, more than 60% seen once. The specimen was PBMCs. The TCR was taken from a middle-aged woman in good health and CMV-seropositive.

CDR3 sequence (DNA): TGTGCCAGCAGTGAACGGAGCGGGGTAGGGGTTTATGCGACCCAGTACTTC. As protein: CASSERSGVGVYATQYF. This rearrangement joins TRBV6-1 to TRBJ2-5; 7 bases are a match to TRBD2. The CDR3 sequence is 17 residues long. The trim removed 2 bases at V and 7 bases at J, leaving 16 bases unmatched. The V gene's germline CDR1 is MNHNS and CDR2 SASEGT.